This TCR beta chain was captured in a study of shared clonotypes between healthy human individuals. Looking at the study overall: The cohort comprised two women and a few men. Their ages spanned 18 to 49 years. CD4 naive and CD4 memory each took three plates per donor, while CD8 naive took two and CD8 memory one. Whole-study findings and limits: Compared with clonotypes that all four donors shared, non-shared clonotypes had lower generation probabilities.

Sequencing was performed with immunoSEQ multiplex PCR; in TCRdb, only in-frame clones are kept and a portion is missing. The profile shows over 2,000,000 clones, just under 95% of them singletons. Comment on this clone: The antigen remains unidentified.

Cells designated naive CD8 were CD45RO-negative and were positively selected for CCR7, with terminally differentiated effector memory CD45RA+ cells excluded. The TCR sequence derives from a man younger than 35 in good health. Some clones in this sample may be carry-over from other donors' samples. Sample: naive CD8+ T cells from PBMCs.

In DNA form, the CDR3 reads TGTGCCAGCAGCGGAAAGACCGATCCGGAGACCCAGTACTTC. It codes for CASSGKTDPETQYF. The chain carries TRBV7-9 and TRBJ2-5; unclear D gene. The CDR3 spans 14 residues. V gave up 5 bases and J gave up 5 bases, with 15 bases separating them. Germline V gene lookup returns CDR1 SEHNR and CDR2 FQNEAQ (reference sequence).